This T cell receptor (beta chain) is from a study of identical twins. This CDR3 spans 13 amino acids. The germline gives CDR1 SEHNR, CDR2 FQNEAQ (reference sequence). The trim removed 2 bases at V and 9 bases at J, leaving 6 bases unmatched. TCRdb re-called the 5' RACE reads with MiXCR, one entry per CDR3 protein. The sample contains about 570,000 distinct CDR3 sequences, 9.5% to 10% of which appear only once. This clonotype was seen more than once but under ten times. This same sample was also taken into another study, of yellow fever vaccine responses in identical twins.

Specimen: PBMCs. The TCR comes from a woman aged 18-29 years in good health. The chain combines TRBV7-9 with TRBJ1-2, with 7 bases lining up with TRBD1. CDR3 region: CASSLLTGERYTF. The CDR3 bases are TGTGCCAGCAGCTTACTCACAGGGGAACGCTACACCTTC.